This passage covers 14 T cell receptor beta chains from one sample sequenced in a study of blood T cell repertoires in COVID-19. TCRdb's table, derived via immunoSEQ multiplex PCR, lists solely in-frame clones and lacks some. Here the sample spans 150,000 to 200,000 clones, roughly 79% being singletons. The sample comprised peripheral blood. The source is a woman aged 40 to 49 with COVID-19, enrolled during active disease.

The chain links TRBV18 to TRBJ2-2, with a weak D call TRBD2 (6 bases). V lost 6 bases and J lost 0, with 8 bases in between. Germline V CDR1 and CDR2: KGHSH, LQKENI. CDR3 length: 14 amino acids. CDR3 sequence: CASSEGSNTGELFF. The CDR3 DNA is TGTGCCAGCTCGGAGGGTTCGAACACCGGGGAGCTGTTTTTT.

The rearrangement joins TRBV5-6 to TRBJ1-2; D remains ambiguous. Germline-derived CDR1 and CDR2 are SGHDT and YYEEEE. Trimming shortened V by 4 bases and J by 8 bases, and 12 bases separated the two germline ends. CDR3 length: 12 residues. Written as DNA, the CDR3 is TGTGCCAGCAGCGAGGTAGTACTGGGCTACACCTTC. It specifies CASSEVVLGYTF.

The chain joins TRBV14 to TRBJ2-2; 7 nucleotides align to TRBD1. The CDR3 totals 16 residues. Trimming cost V 2 bases and J 5 bases; bases outside gene matches: 8. CDR1 SGHDN and CDR2 FVKESK come from the germline V gene. The CDR3 is CASSQSKGARTGELFF. CDR3 DNA sequence: TGTGCCAGCAGCCAAAGCAAGGGGGCGCGAACCGGGGAGCTGTTTTTT.

The chain carries TRBV7-6 and TRBJ1-1, with TRBD1 identical over 7 bases. V dropped 5 bases and J dropped 0; count of bases not matched to a gene: 3. The V gene's germline CDR1 is SGHVS and CDR2 FNYEAQ. The CDR3 has 14 residues. CDR3 region: CASSQTGMNTEAFF. In DNA form, the CDR3 reads TGTGCCAGCAGCCAGACAGGGATGAACACTGAAGCTTTCTTT. Using reference TRBV7-6 and TRBJ1-1 for the parts outside the CDR3, the full variable domain is GAGVSQSPRYKVTKRGQDVALRCDPISGHVSLYWYRQALGQGPEFLTYFNYEAQQDKSGLPNDRFSAERPEGSISTLTIQRTEQRDSAMYRCASSQTGMNTEAFFGQGTRLTVV.

The J gene is TRBJ1-5, the V gene TRBV9; D gene unclear. V lost 8 bases, J lost 0 bases, and 15 bases lay in between. This CDR3 contains 15 residues. Looked up from germline, CDR1 is SGDLS and CDR2 is YYNGEE. CDR3 sequence (DNA): TGTGCCAGGGGAGGAAAGGTGAGTAGCAATCAGCCCCAGCATTTT. It codes for CARGGKVSSNQPQHF.

The V call is TRBV28, the J call TRBJ2-7; TRBD1 is a possible D gene (6 bases). The CDR3 is made up of 12 amino acids. The V end lost 10 bases, the J end lost 2 bases, and 12 bases lay between the germline ends. Germline V CDR1 and CDR2: MDHEN, SYDVKM. CDR3 protein: CATRDTAYEQYF. Here the CDR3 DNA reads TGTGCCACCCGGGACACAGCCTACGAGCAGTACTTC.

The chain recombines TRBV7-8 with TRBJ1-2; D gene unclear. CDR3 length equals 13 residues. Trimming took 0 bases from V and 2 from J, leaving 4 bases between them. Germline V gene lookup returns CDR1 SGHVS and CDR2 FQNEAQ. The CDR3 protein is CASSLAGNYGYTF. In DNA form, the CDR3 reads TGTGCCAGCAGCTTAGCCGGGAACTATGGCTACACCTTC.

The V call is TRBV7-3, the J call TRBJ2-1; perhaps TRBD1 as D (6 bases). V lost 6 bases and J 3 bases, leaving 9 bases between the germline ends. The V gene's germline CDR1 is SGHTA and CDR2 FQGTGA. The CDR3 sequence is 13 residues long. The DNA of the CDR3 is TGTGCCAGCAGTACAGGGATCTACAATGAGCAGTTCTTC. Amino acid sequence: CASSTGIYNEQFF.

The chain links TRBV5-1 to TRBJ2-7, with TRBD2 matching 10 bases. Losses at the gene ends were 0 bases for V and 6 bases for J; bases not matched to a gene: 3. This CDR3 is built from 14 residues. Germline V gives CDR1 SGHRS, CDR2 YFSETQ. CDR3 nucleotide sequence: TGCGCCAGCAGCTTGGAGGCTAGCGGGAGCGAGCAGTACTTC. Its protein product is CASSLEASGSEQYF.

This clone turned up a few times. The V call is TRBV27, the J call TRBJ2-7; 8 bases align to TRBD2. The CDR3 is 14 residues long. Germline lookup yields CDR1 MNHEY and CDR2 SMNVEV (reference sequence). The ends lost 6 bases at V and 6 bases at J; junction bases unmatched: 10. This CDR3 reads CASSFSRGVSEQYF. DNA of the CDR3: TGTGCCAGCAGCTTCTCGCGGGGGGTTTCCGAGCAGTACTTC.

The chain recombines TRBV11-2 with TRBJ2-1; 14 bases align to TRBD2. CDR1 and CDR2 (germline): SGHAT, FQNNGV. Trimming took 4 bases from V and 8 from J; bases not matched to a gene: 13. This CDR3 is built from 18 residues. The CDR3 here is CASSSDQWGTSGRDEQFF. The DNA for the CDR3 is TGTGCCAGCAGCTCAGACCAGTGGGGGACTAGCGGGAGAGATGAGCAGTTCTTC.

The chain is built from TRBV4-1 and TRBJ2-1, with 7 bases fitting TRBD2. The CDR3 runs to 15 residues. The V segment lost 0 bases and the J segment 4 bases; nucleotides outside the gene matches: 3. Germline V gives CDR1 MGHRA, CDR2 YSYEKL. In DNA form, the CDR3 reads TGCGCCAGCAGCCAAGATATGGGACTATACAATGAGCAGTTCTTC. It encodes CASSQDMGLYNEQFF.

This clone was detected only once. The chain couples TRBV5-5 to TRBJ1-6; 7 bases map to TRBD1. The junction had 8 bases not matched to a gene; V was cut back by 4 bases and J by 10 bases. The CDR3 totals 14 residues. Germline V gene data show CDR1 as SGHKS and CDR2 as YYEKEE (reference sequence). The chain's CDR3 is CASSPDRVDSPLHF. CDR3 nucleotides: TGTGCCAGCAGCCCCGACAGGGTCGACTCACCCCTCCACTTT.

This clone was picked up a small number of times. Other DNA sequences from this sample encode an identical CDR3 as well. V is TRBV5-1 and J is TRBJ2-5; D remains unclear. Germline CDR1 is SGHRS and CDR2 is YFSETQ. Deletions cut 1 base from V and 4 bases from J, with 5 bases between. The length of the CDR3 is 12 residues. CDR3 region: CASSLTGETQYF. DNA of the CDR3: TGCGCCAGCAGCTTGACGGGAGAGACCCAGTACTTC.